A single sample gave rise to the 23 T cell receptor beta chains below, sequenced in a study of T cell clones after liver transplantation. The method was immunoSEQ multiplex PCR; TCRdb's version includes in-frame clones alone and lacks a portion of them. The sample holds around 78,000 clones, roughly 83% seen once. Source: CD4+ T cells from blood, taken at the 22-month timepoint. The receptors derive from a human patient who received a liver transplant. Some T cells may have originated in the graft donor.

This CDR3 reads CASSSNRGLISGNTIYF. CDR3 nucleotide sequence: TGTGCCAGCAGCTCTAACAGGGGGCTTATCTCTGGAAACACCATATATTTT. V is TRBV12-1 and J is TRBJ1-3; the table gives TRBD1 as D, unverified against the DNA. TRBV12-1 is described as a pseudogene. CDR3 size: 17 residues.

The table lists this clone with a count of one. The chain couples TRBV7-2 to TRBJ2-7, with 10 bases lining up with TRBD1. Germline CDR1 reads SGHTA; CDR2 reads FQGNSA. The junction had 2 bases not matched to a gene; V was cut back by 5 bases and J by 4 bases. The CDR3 has 13 residues. DNA of the CDR3: TGTGCCAGCAGCCGGGACAGGGGTTACGAGCAGTACTTC. Translating it yields CASSRDRGYEQYF.

The chain links TRBV29-1 to TRBJ2-5; tentative D call: TRBD2 (6 bases). Between the trimmed V and J ends, which lost 4 bases and 6 bases, there was a span of 12 bases. Germline CDR1 and CDR2: SQVTM and ANQGSEA. CDR3 length: 12 amino acids. This CDR3 is CSVGPSAQTQYF. Written as DNA, the CDR3 is TGCAGCGTTGGGCCTAGCGCCCAGACCCAGTACTTC. The full variable domain, completed using reference TRBV29-1 and TRBJ2-5, is SAVISQKPSRDICQRGTSLTIQCQVDSQVTMMFWYRQQPGQSLTLIATANQGSEATYESGFVIDKFPISRPNLTFSTLTVSNMSPEDSSIYLCSVGPSAQTQYFGPGTRLLVL.

The chain is built from TRBV2 and TRBJ2-2; 8 nucleotides agree with TRBD1. The CDR3 totals 17 residues. V lost 4 bases and J lost 4; bases outside the gene matches: 11. CDR1 and CDR2 from the germline V gene are SNHLY and FYNNEI. The CDR3 DNA sequence: TGTGCCAGCAGTGTCCCCCGGACAGGGCTATTCACCGGGGAGCTGTTTTTT. This encodes CASSVPRTGLFTGELFF.

The chain combines TRBV6-4 with TRBJ1-1; D not certain. V shed 6 bases and J shed 0 bases, with 8 bases lying between them. Germline assignment: CDR1 MRHNA and CDR2 SNTAGT. The CDR3 spans 13 residues. The CDR3 nucleotides read TGTGCCAGCAGGGGAGGAGTGAACACTGAAGCTTTCTTT. Translated: CASRGGVNTEAFF.

This clone was recorded once. The chain has TRBV19 and TRBJ1-5; D is unclear. The V end lost 8 bases, the J end lost 2 bases, and 13 bases lay between the germline ends. Germline assignment: CDR1 LNHDA and CDR2 SQIVND (reference sequence). This CDR3 is 14 amino acids long. CDR3 nucleotides: TGTGCCAGTCGGATCCCCGGCGGCAATCAGCCCCAGCATTTT. Its protein is CASRIPGGNQPQHF.

The CDR3 sequence is CASSSPHGQLTGPYGYTF. CDR3 sequence (DNA): TGTGCCAGCAGCTCTCCGCATGGACAGTTAACCGGTCCTTATGGCTACACCTTC. The chain joins TRBV7-2 to TRBJ1-2; maybe TRBD1 (6 bases). This CDR3 spans 18 amino acids. Trimming left V 4 bases short and J 5 bases short, with 26 bases between. Germline CDR1 and CDR2: SGHTA and FQGNSA.

The chain couples TRBV19 to TRBJ2-3, with 10 bases matching TRBD1. The CDR3 runs to 13 residues. The germline gives CDR1 LNHDA, CDR2 SQIVND (reference sequence). V was pared by 7 bases and J by 4 bases, with 2 bases of the junction left unmatched. The CDR3 nucleotides read TGTGCCAGTACCGACAGGGGGCCAGATACGCAGTATTTT. Its protein product is CASTDRGPDTQYF.

This chain connects TRBV11-2 to TRBJ2-2; TRBD1 aligns across 7 bases. The CDR3 is 15 amino acids. V gave up 5 bases and J gave up 3 bases; unmatched junction bases: 6. Germline V gene sequence: CDR1 SGHAT, CDR2 FQNNGV. CDR3 sequence reads: CASSLRTGDTGELFF. CDR3 DNA: TGTGCCAGCAGCCTACGGACAGGTGACACCGGGGAGCTGTTTTTT. The full variable domain, with the rest looked up from reference TRBV11-2 and TRBJ2-2, is EAGVAQSPRYKIIEKRQSVAFWCNPISGHATLYWYQQILGQGPKLLIQFQNNGVVDDSQLPKDRFSAERLKGVDSTLKIQPAKLEDSAVYLCASSLRTGDTGELFFGEGSRLTVL.

The chain is built from TRBV4-3 and TRBJ2-7; D is uncertain. This CDR3 is 15 amino acids long. Germline values: CDR1 LGHNA, CDR2 YSLEER. V was clipped by 0 bases and J by 0 bases, with 9 bases between them. The CDR3 DNA is TGCGCCAGCAGCCAAGATGCCTTCAGCTCCTACGAGCAGTACTTC. Translation gives CASSQDAFSSYEQYF.

This chain uses TRBV7-3 with TRBJ2-7; possible D gene TRBD2, 5 bases. There are 13 residues in the CDR3. Between the trimmed V and J ends, which lost 4 bases and 4 bases, there was a span of 11 bases. Germline V CDR1 and CDR2: SGHTA, FQGTGA. The CDR3: CASSSQSGYEQYF. The CDR3 nucleotides are TGTGCCAGCAGCTCCCAATCGGGGTACGAGCAGTACTTC.

V is TRBV11-3 and J is TRBJ2-2; TRBD2 is a possible D gene (5 bases). Germline V gene lookup returns CDR1 SGHNT and CDR2 YENEEA. Trimming removed 5 bases from V and 8 bases from J, with 15 bases in between. There are 14 residues in the CDR3. CDR3 sequence: CASSQARAAGELFF. Here the CDR3 DNA reads TGTGCCAGCAGCCAGGCGCGGGCAGCTGGGGAGCTGTTTTTT.

The J gene is TRBJ2-5, the V gene TRBV5-1; D may be TRBD1 or TRBD2 (5 bases each). CDR1 is SGHRS and CDR2 is YFSETQ in the germline V gene. V was pared by 4 bases and J by 1 base, with 23 bases between. This CDR3 spans 18 amino acids. CDR3 sequence: CASSAPGRLTLPQETQYF. DNA of the CDR3: TGCGCCAGCAGCGCTCCGGGACGCCTTACGTTGCCCCAAGAGACCCAGTACTTC.

The sample holds one count of this clone. The V and J genes are TRBV6-5 and TRBJ2-1; D tentatively fits TRBD1 or TRBD2 (5 bases each). The CDR3 totals 14 residues. V was cut by 7 bases and J by 4 bases, with 14 bases left in between. CDR1 is MNHEY and CDR2 is SVGAGI in the germline V gene. In DNA, the CDR3 is TGTGCCAGCAAGGGACGGTCGCCTTACAATGAGCAGTTCTTC. Its translation is CASKGRSPYNEQFF.

Of note for this clone: Germline and junction disagree at one end, which may indicate a read error. This chain connects TRBV7-3 to TRBJ2-1; D not resolved. The CDR3 runs 12 residues. The germline V gene encodes CDR1 SGHTA and CDR2 FQGTGA. The CDR3 bases are TGTGCCAGCAGAGCAGCCCAGCGAGTTCTGGTCTTC. Amino acids: CASRAAQRVLVF.

Written as DNA, the CDR3 is TGTGCCAGCAGCCCTCCCCCCTACAATGAGCAGTTCTTC. It translates to CASSPPPYNEQFF. The rearrangement uses TRBV5-4 and TRBJ2-1; D not resolved. Germline assignment: CDR1 SGHNT and CDR2 YYREEE (reference sequence). This CDR3 comprises 13 residues. Between the trimmed V and J ends, which lost 4 bases and 2 bases, there was a span of 7 bases. Full variable domain (remainder filled in from reference TRBV5-4 and TRBJ2-1): ETGVTQSPTHLIKTRGQQVTLRCSSQSGHNTVSWYQQALGQGPQFIFQYYREEENGRGNFPPRFSGLQFPNYSSELNVNALELDDSALYLCASSPPPYNEQFFGPGTRLTVL.

The chain employs TRBV19 and TRBJ2-6; D is unclear. The CDR3 is 14 residues long. Trimming shortened V by 5 bases and J by 4 bases, and 9 bases separated the two germline ends. Germline assignment: CDR1 LNHDA and CDR2 SQIVND (reference sequence). This CDR3 is CASSQSPGANVLTF. CDR3 DNA sequence: TGTGCCAGTAGTCAAAGTCCCGGGGCCAACGTCCTGACTTTC.

This clone appeared once. The chain combines TRBV18 with TRBJ2-3; D gene ambiguous. CDR1 and CDR2 from the germline V gene are KGHSH and LQKENI. CDR3 length: 14 amino acids. V was shortened by 3 bases and J by 0 bases, with 7 bases between the two germline ends. CDR3 in DNA: TGTGCCAGCTCACCGACGGGCAGCACAGATACGCAGTATTTT. It specifies CASSPTGSTDTQYF.

In nucleotides, the CDR3 is TGTGCCAGTAGTCCCGGGACAGCCAGGGGCTACACCTTC. This encodes CASSPGTARGYTF. The chain is built from TRBV19 and TRBJ1-2; TRBD1 matches at 7 bases. V was clipped by 5 bases and J by 8 bases; unmatched bases: 8. The CDR3 runs 13 residues. The germline CDR1 and CDR2 sequences are LNHDA and SQIVND (reference sequence).

This CDR3 reads CASSLVPRPRGSGANVLTF. CDR3 DNA: TGTGCCAGCAGCTTAGTACCGCGGCCCCGGGGCTCTGGGGCCAACGTCCTGACTTTC. The chain couples TRBV7-2 to TRBJ2-6; possibly TRBD2 for D (5 bases). This CDR3 is 19 amino acids long. Germline loops: CDR1 SGHTA, CDR2 FQGNSA. V shed 1 base and J shed 0 bases, with 16 bases lying between them. Supplemented by reference TRBV7-2 and TRBJ2-6, the full variable domain reads GAGVSQSPSNKVTEKGKDVELRCDPISGHTALYWYRQSLGQGLEFLIYFQGNSAPDKSGLPSDRFSAERTGGSVSTLTIQRTQQEDSAVYLCASSLVPRPRGSGANVLTFGAGSRLTVL.

This sequence joins TRBV7-2 and TRBJ1-2, with D maybe TRBD1 (5 bases). The CDR3 runs 16 residues. V lost 5 bases and J lost 3, with 19 bases in between. CDR1 is SGHTA, CDR2 FQGNSA, per germline. The chain's CDR3 is CASSRVQGGDYYGYTF. CDR3 in DNA: TGTGCCAGCAGCCGGGTCCAAGGAGGGGATTACTATGGCTACACCTTC.

The chain combines TRBV28 with TRBJ1-4, with 8 bases matching TRBD1. The CDR3 sequence is 14 residues long. CDR1 is MDHEN, CDR2 SYDVKM, per germline. With V trimmed by 8 bases and J by 8 bases, 10 bases remained unmatched. This chain's CDR3 is CASDDRGREEKLFF. CDR3 sequence (DNA): TGTGCCAGCGACGACAGGGGCCGCGAGGAAAAACTGTTTTTT.

The chain recombines TRBV5-1 with TRBJ2-2; the match to TRBD2 covers 7 bases. Trimming cost V 2 bases and J 0 bases; bases outside gene matches: 4. The CDR3 has 16 amino acids. CDR1 SGHRS and CDR2 YFSETQ come from the germline V gene. In DNA form, the CDR3 reads TGCGCCAGCAGCTTACAAAGCGGGACGAACACCGGGGAGCTGTTTTTT. Its translation: CASSLQSGTNTGELFF.